This TCR beta chain was documented in a study of blood T cell repertoires in COVID-19. The CDR3 is made up of 14 amino acids. Per germline, CDR1 SGHVS and CDR2 FQNEAQ. V gave up 7 bases and J gave up 7 bases, with 16 bases separating them. The repertoire was sequenced with immunoSEQ multiplex PCR; TCRdb's copy has only in-frame clones and lacks some. The table has about 200,000 clones, 81% seen once. Specimen: peripheral blood. This chain joins TRBV7-8 and TRBJ1-4; D may be TRBD1 (5 bases). This sequence originates from a woman aged 80 or over with acute or convalescent COVID-19. The CDR3 reads CASTPWGLGEKLFF. In DNA, the CDR3 is TGTGCCAGCACCCCGTGGGGCTTGGGTGAAAAACTGTTTTTT.